A few counts support the clone carrying this TCR beta chain. Its antigen remains unknown. Amplification yielded TCR beta CDR3 regions, with RNA transcripts as the source. Initially, a first-round RT-PCR of the TCR CDR3 employed the HTBI primer set. One entry per CDR3 protein, called by TCRdb with MiXCR from the multiplex PCR reads. The table has about 410,000 distinct CDR3 sequences, approximately 15% seen once. This specimen belongs to a study of T cells in Graves' hyperthyroidism and ophthalmopathy. Study observations and caveats: A median 6.5 months before onset, the model predicted ophthalmopathy. Ophthalmopathy could be told apart from stable hyperthyroidism with a 13 V-J model.

Unmatched junction bases numbered 4, after V lost 0 bases and J lost 6 bases. The CDR3 is 14 residues long. Germline values: CDR1 SGDLS, CDR2 YYNGEE. The TCR comes from a man aged 18 to 30 with Graves' ophthalmopathy. The rearrangement joins TRBV9 to TRBJ1-2; 8 bases map to TRBD1. Sequenced: blood. This CDR3 is CASSVEGQGHGYTF. The CDR3 nucleotides are TGTGCCAGCAGCGTAGAAGGACAGGGTCATGGCTACACCTTC. The whole variable domain, filled in from reference TRBV9 and TRBJ1-2, reads DSGVTQTPKHLITATGQRVTLRCSPRSGDLSVYWYQQSLDQGLQFLIQYYNGEERAKGNILERFSAQQFPDLHSELNLSSLELGDSALYFCASSVEGQGHGYTFGSGTRLTVV.